The source of this T cell receptor (beta chain) is a study of Ad26.COV2.S vaccination and SARS-CoV-2 variants. Study overall: Donor participated within the Ad26.COV2.S arm of the COV1001 trial. General study points: The study found similar non-spike TCR breadth in vaccine and placebo recipients. Estimates derived from TCR breadth and depth analyses may have underestimated total T cell responses.

Notes on this clone: As yet, its antigen is unknown.

Specified treatment: roughly 20 received Ad26.COV2.S at low or high dose, single or two shots; 5 received placebo; per-sample allocation not given. Specimen acquisition occurred on day 63 following the initial vaccine or placebo injection. A Boston adult aged 18-55 years was the donor. Germline V gives CDR1 SGHTA, CDR2 FQGNSA. Trimming took 2 bases from V and 0 from J, leaving 5 bases between them. This CDR3 region has 14 residues. Clones were sequenced by immunoSEQ multiplex PCR, and TCRdb holds only the in-frame ones, with some missing. Among 350,000 to 550,000 clones listed, roughly 89% were seen once.

V and J are TRBV7-2 and TRBJ1-3; D unclear. Sequences were derived from peripheral blood, sampled in a trial of Ad26.COV2.S vaccine versus placebo. This sequence was found in a person between 18 and 65 years old who received the Ad26.COV2.S COVID-19 vaccine or a placebo. In nucleotides, the CDR3 is TGTGCCAGCAGCTTAAGGGTCTCTGGAAACACCATATATTTT. It translates to CASSLRVSGNTIYF. The whole variable domain, remainder taken from reference TRBV7-2 and TRBJ1-3, is GAGVSQSPSNKVTEKGKDVELRCDPISGHTALYWYRQSLGQGLEFLIYFQGNSAPDKSGLPSDRFSAERTGGSVSTLTIQRTQQEDSAVYLCASSLRVSGNTIYFGEGSWLTVV.